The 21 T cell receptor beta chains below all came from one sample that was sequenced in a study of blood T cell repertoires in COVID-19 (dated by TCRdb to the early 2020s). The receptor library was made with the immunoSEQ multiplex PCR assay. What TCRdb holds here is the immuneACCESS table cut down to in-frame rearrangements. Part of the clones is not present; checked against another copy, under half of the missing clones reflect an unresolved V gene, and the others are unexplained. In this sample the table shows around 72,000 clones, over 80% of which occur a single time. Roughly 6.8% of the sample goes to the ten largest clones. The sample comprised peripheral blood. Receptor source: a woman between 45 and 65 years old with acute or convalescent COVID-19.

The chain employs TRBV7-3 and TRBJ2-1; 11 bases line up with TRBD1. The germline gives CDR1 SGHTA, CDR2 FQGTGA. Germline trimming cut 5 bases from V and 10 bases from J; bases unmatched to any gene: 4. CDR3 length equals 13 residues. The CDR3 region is CASSGTGGEEQFF. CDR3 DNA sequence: TGTGCCAGCAGCGGGACAGGGGGTGAGGAGCAGTTCTTC.

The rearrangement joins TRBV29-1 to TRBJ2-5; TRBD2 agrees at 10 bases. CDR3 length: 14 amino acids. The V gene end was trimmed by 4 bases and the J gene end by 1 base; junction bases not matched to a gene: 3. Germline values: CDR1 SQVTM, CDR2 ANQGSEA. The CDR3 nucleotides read TGCAGCGTTGTCCGGACTAGCGGCCAAGAGACCCAGTACTTC. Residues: CSVVRTSGQETQYF. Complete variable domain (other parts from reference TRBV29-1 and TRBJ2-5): SAVISQKPSRDICQRGTSLTIQCQVDSQVTMMFWYRQQPGQSLTLIATANQGSEATYESGFVIDKFPISRPNLTFSTLTVSNMSPEDSSIYLCSVVRTSGQETQYFGPGTRLLVL.

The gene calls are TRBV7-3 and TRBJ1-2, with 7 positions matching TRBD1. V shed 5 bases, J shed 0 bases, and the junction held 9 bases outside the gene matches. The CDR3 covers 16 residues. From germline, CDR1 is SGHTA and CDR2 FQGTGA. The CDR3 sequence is CASSPTGDRANYGYTF. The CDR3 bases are TGTGCCAGCAGCCCGACGGGGGACAGAGCTAACTATGGCTACACCTTC.

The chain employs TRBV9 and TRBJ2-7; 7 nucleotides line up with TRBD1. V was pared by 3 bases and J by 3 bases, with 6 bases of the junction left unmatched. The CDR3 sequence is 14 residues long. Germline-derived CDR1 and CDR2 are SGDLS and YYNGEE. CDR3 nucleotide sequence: TGTGCCAGCAGCGCGGGACAGAAAAACTACGAGCAGTACTTC. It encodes CASSAGQKNYEQYF.

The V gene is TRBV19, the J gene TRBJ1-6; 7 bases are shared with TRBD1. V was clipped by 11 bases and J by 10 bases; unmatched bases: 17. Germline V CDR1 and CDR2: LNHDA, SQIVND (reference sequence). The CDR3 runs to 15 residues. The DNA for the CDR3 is TGTGCCGGGCGGGACAGCCAAGACGATGGGTCACCCCTCCACTTT. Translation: CAGRDSQDDGSPLHF.

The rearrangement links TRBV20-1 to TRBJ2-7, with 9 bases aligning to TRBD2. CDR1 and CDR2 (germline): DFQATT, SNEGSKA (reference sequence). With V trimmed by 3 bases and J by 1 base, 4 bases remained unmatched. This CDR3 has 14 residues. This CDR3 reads CSASPSGASYEQYF. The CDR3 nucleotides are TGCAGTGCTAGTCCTAGCGGGGCGTCCTACGAGCAGTACTTC.

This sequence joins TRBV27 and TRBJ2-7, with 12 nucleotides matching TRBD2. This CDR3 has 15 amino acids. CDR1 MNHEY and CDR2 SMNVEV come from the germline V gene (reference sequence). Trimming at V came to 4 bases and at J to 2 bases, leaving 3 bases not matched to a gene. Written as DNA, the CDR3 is TGTGCCAGCAGTTGGGCTAGCGGGAGGGCCTACGAGCAGTACTTC. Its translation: CASSWASGRAYEQYF.

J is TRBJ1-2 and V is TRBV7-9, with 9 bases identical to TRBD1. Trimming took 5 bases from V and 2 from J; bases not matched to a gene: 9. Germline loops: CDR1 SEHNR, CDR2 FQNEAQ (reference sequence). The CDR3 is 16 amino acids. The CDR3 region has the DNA TGTGCCAGCAGCGCCGGACAGGGGATGGAAAACTATGGCTACACCTTC. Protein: CASSAGQGMENYGYTF.

This CDR3 reads CAWSARAGGPYEQYF. DNA for the CDR3: TGTGCCTGGAGCGCCAGAGCGGGGGGGCCCTACGAGCAGTACTTC. V usage is TRBV30 and J usage is TRBJ2-7; 10 nucleotides align to TRBD2. The V gene's germline CDR1 is GTSNPN and CDR2 SVGIG (reference sequence). The CDR3 sequence is 15 residues long. V lost 3 bases to trimming and J lost 2 bases; unmatched junction nucleotides: 7.

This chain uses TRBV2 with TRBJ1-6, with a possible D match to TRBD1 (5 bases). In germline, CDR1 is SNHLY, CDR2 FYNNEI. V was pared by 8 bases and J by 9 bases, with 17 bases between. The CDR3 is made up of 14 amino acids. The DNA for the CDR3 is TGTGCCAGCTCTATCCAGGGTTTCGGTTCACCCCTCCACTTT. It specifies CASSIQGFGSPLHF.

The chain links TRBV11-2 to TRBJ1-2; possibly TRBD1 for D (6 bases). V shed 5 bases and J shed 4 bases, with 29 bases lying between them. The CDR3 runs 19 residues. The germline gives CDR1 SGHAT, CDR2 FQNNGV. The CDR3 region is CASSADLGRGFPVTYGYTF. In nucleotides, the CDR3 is TGTGCCAGCAGCGCCGACCTGGGCAGGGGTTTCCCTGTAACCTATGGCTACACCTTC.

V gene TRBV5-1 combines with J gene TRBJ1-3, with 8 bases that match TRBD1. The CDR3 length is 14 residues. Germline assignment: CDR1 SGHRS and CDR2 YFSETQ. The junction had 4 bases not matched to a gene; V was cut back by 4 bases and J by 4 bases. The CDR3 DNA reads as TGCGCCAGCAGCACAGGGACAGGCGGAAACACCATATATTTT. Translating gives CASSTGTGGNTIYF.

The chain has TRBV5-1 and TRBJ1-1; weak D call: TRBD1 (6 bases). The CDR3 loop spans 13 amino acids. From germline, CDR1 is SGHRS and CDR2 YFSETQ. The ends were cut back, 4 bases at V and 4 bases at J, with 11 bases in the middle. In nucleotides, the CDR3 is TGCGCCAGCAGCGGAGGACAGCCCACTGAAGCTTTCTTT. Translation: CASSGGQPTEAFF.

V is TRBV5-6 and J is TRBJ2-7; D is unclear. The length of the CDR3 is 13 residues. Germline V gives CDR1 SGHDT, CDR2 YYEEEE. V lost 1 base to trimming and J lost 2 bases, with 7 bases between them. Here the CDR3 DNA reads TGTGCCAGCAGCTTGCAGCAGGCCTACGAGCAGTACTTC. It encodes CASSLQQAYEQYF.

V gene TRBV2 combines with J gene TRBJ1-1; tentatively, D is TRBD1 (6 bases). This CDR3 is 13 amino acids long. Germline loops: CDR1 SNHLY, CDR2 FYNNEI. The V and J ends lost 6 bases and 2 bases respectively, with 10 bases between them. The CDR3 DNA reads TGTGCCAGCAGGGGACACCTAAACACTGAAGCTTTCTTT. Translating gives CASRGHLNTEAFF.

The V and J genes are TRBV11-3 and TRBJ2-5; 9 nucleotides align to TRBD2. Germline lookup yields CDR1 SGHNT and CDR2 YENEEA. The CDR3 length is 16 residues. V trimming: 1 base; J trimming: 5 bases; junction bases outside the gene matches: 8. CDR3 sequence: CASSLGIAGAGETQYF. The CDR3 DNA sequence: TGTGCCAGCAGCTTAGGAATAGCGGGAGCGGGGGAGACCCAGTACTTC.

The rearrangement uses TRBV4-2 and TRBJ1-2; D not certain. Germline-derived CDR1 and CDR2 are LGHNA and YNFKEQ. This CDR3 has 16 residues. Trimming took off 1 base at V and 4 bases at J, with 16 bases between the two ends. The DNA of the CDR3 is TGTGCCAGCAGCCAAGGTTACACGGACTCCACCTATGGCTACACCTTC. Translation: CASSQGYTDSTYGYTF.

The CDR3 here is CSVVEGGGNIQYF. In nucleotides, the CDR3 is TGCAGCGTTGTTGAGGGTGGGGGGAACATTCAGTACTTC. The chain links TRBV29-1 to TRBJ2-4; perhaps TRBD2 as D (6 bases). The CDR3 extends over 13 amino acids. Trimming removed 4 bases from V and 7 bases from J, with 14 bases in between. The germline V gene has CDR1 SQVTM and CDR2 ANQGSEA.

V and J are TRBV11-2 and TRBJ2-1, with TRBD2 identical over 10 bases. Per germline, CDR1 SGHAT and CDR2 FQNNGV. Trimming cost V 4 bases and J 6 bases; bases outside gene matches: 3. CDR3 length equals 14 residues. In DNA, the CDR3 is TGTGCCAGCAGCTCCGGACTAGCGGTCAATGAGCAGTTCTTC. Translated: CASSSGLAVNEQFF.

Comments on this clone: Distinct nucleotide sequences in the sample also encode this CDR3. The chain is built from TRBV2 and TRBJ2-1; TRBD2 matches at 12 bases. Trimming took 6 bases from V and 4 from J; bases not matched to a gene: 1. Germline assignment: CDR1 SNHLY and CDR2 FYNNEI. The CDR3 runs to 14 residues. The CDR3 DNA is TGTGCCAGCAGGACTAGCGGGGGTTACAATGAGCAGTTCTTC. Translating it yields CASRTSGGYNEQFF.

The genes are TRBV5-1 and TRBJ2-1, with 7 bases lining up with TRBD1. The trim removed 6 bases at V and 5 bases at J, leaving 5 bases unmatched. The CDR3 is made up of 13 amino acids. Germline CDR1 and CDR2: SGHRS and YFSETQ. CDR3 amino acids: CASTSQGHNEQFF. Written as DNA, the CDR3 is TGCGCCAGCACCTCACAGGGGCACAATGAGCAGTTCTTC.